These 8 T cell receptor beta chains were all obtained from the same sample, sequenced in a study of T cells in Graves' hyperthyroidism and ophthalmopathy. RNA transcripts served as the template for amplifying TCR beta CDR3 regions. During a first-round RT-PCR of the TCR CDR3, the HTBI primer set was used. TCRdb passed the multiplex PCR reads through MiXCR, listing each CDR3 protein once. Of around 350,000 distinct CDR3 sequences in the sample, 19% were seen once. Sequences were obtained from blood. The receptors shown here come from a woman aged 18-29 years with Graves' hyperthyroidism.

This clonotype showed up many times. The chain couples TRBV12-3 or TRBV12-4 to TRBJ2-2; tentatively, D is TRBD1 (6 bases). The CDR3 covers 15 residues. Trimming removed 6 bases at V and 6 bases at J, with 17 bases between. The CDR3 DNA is TGTGCCAGCAGAGCTCTCGACAGGTCCCCCGGGGAGCTGTTTTTT. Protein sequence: CASRALDRSPGELFF.

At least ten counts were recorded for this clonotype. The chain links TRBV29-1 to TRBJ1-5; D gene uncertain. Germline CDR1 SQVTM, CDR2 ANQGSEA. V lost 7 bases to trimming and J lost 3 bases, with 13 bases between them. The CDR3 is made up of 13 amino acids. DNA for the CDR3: TGCAGCGCCACACTCAACCACAATCAGCCCCAGCATTTT. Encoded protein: CSATLNHNQPQHF.

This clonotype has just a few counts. The CDR3 is CASSPAGRDLGGTQYF. CDR3 in DNA: TGTGCCAGCAGCCCTGCAGGGCGGGATCTTGGGGGTACGCAGTATTTT. This chain connects TRBV11-1 to TRBJ2-3, with a tentative D call TRBD2 (6 bases). Trimming stripped 5 bases from V and 8 bases from J, with 23 bases between. Germline assignment: CDR1 SGHAT and CDR2 FQDESV (reference sequence). The CDR3 is 16 amino acids.

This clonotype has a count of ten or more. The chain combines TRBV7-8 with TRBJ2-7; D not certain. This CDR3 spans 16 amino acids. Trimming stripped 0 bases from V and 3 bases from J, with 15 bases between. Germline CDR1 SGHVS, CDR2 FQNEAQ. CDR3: CASSLALLRSNYEQYF. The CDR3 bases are TGTGCCAGCAGCTTAGCGCTTTTGAGGTCCAACTACGAGCAGTACTTC.

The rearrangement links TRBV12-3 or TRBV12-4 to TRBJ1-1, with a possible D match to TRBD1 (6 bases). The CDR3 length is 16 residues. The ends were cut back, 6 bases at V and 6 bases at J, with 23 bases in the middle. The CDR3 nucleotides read TGTGCCAGCAGCCTTAGCGGGGCAGGGGAGGTTTCTGAAGCTTTCTTT. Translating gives CASSLSGAGEVSEAFF.

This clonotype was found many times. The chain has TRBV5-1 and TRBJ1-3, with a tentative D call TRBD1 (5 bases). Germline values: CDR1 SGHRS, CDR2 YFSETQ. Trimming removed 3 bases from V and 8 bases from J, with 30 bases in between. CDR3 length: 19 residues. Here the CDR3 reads CASSSNPGRETLAGHTIYF. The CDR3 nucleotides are TGCGCCAGCAGCTCGAATCCGGGACGTGAAACATTGGCAGGGCACACCATATATTTT. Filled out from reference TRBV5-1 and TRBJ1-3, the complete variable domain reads KAGVTQTPRYLIKTRGQQVTLSCSPISGHRSVSWYQQTPGQGLQFLFEYFSETQRNKGNFPGRFSGRQFSNSRSEMNVSTLELGDSALYLCASSSNPGRETLAGHTIYFGEGSWLTVV.

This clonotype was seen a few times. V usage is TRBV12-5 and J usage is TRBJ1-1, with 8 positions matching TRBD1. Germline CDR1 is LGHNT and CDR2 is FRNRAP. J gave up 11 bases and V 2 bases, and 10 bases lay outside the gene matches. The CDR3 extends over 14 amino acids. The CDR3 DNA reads TGTGCTAGTGGTTTGACGGACAGGGAAGAAGAGGCTTTCTTT. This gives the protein CASGLTDREEEAFF.

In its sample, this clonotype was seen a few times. CDR3 in DNA: TGTGCCTGGAACAGGATAGGAAACACCATATATTTT. Its protein product is CAWNRIGNTIYF. The V and J genes are TRBV30 and TRBJ1-3; D might be TRBD1 (5 bases). The germline V gene encodes CDR1 GTSNPN and CDR2 SVGIG (reference sequence). There are 12 residues in the CDR3. Trimming removed 4 bases from V and 4 bases from J, with 8 bases in between.